These 25 T cell receptor beta chains originate from one sample sequenced in a study of somatic mutations in cytotoxic T cells in rheumatoid arthritis. Repertoires were generated with immunoSEQ multiplex PCR, while TCRdb's copy carries only in-frame clones and drops some. This table has about 10,000 clones, roughly four fifths appearing once. The sequencing input was CD8+ T cells sorted from blood. Receptors originate from a woman in her 50s in good health.

This chain joins TRBV27 and TRBJ2-7; the D gene is possibly TRBD2 (5 bases). This CDR3 is built from 15 residues. Trimming left V 2 bases short and J 0 bases short, with 11 bases between. CDR1 is MNHEY and CDR2 is SMNVEV in the germline V gene (reference sequence). The CDR3 DNA follows: TGTGCCAGCAGTTTAGCGGGTTACAGCTCCTACGAGCAGTACTTC. Protein product: CASSLAGYSSYEQYF.

The chain recombines TRBV9 with TRBJ1-1; D is perhaps TRBD1 (5 bases). Germline V CDR1 and CDR2: SGDLS, YYNGEE. CDR3 length equals 14 residues. Between the trimmed V and J ends, which lost 4 bases and 3 bases, there was a span of 13 bases. CDR3 sequence: CASSSKPGDTEAFF. The DNA for the CDR3 is TGTGCCAGCAGCTCAAAACCGGGGGACACTGAAGCTTTCTTT.

This sequence joins TRBV27 and TRBJ1-2; no clear D. Trimming took 5 bases from V and 5 from J, leaving 27 bases between them. The germline V gene has CDR1 MNHEY and CDR2 SMNVEV (reference sequence). This CDR3 contains 18 residues. CDR3 nucleotides: TGTGCCAGCAGTGCTATTCCTCCGGAGCCTGACTACGGGTATGGCTACACCTTC. Translating gives CASSAIPPEPDYGYGYTF.

This clone has a single count. The V call is TRBV6-5, the J call TRBJ1-1; D not certain. From germline, CDR1 is MNHEY and CDR2 SVGAGI. This CDR3 spans 13 amino acids. The V end was cut by 7 bases, the J end by 1 base, with 10 bases between. This CDR3 reads CASTQGGNTEAFF. DNA of the CDR3: TGTGCCAGCACCCAAGGAGGGAACACTGAAGCTTTCTTT.

The chain has TRBV4-3 and TRBJ2-2; 9 positions agree with TRBD1. Germline CDR1 LGHNA, CDR2 YSLEER. This CDR3 has 16 residues. V lost 1 base to trimming and J lost 6 bases; unmatched junction nucleotides: 6. The CDR3: CASSQGTGDRPGELFF. Here the CDR3 DNA reads TGCGCCAGCAGCCAAGGGACAGGGGATCGACCCGGGGAGCTGTTTTTT.

In the case of this clone: This sample also contains other DNA sequences that code for the same CDR3. The gene calls are TRBV6-5 and TRBJ2-5; D gene ambiguous. V lost 8 bases and J 5 bases, leaving 9 bases between the germline ends. Germline loops: CDR1 MNHEY, CDR2 SVGAGI. The CDR3 extends over 11 amino acids. CDR3 sequence (DNA): TGTGCCAGCTCACCCGGGGAGACCCAGTACTTC. Translating gives CASSPGETQYF.

The chain uses TRBV27 and TRBJ2-2; unclear D gene. CDR1 MNHEY and CDR2 SMNVEV come from the germline V gene (reference sequence). V lost 7 bases and J 1 base, leaving 7 bases between the germline ends. This CDR3 region has 13 residues. In DNA, the CDR3 is TGTGCCAGCACCGCCGGGAACACCGGGGAGCTGTTTTTT. Encoded protein: CASTAGNTGELFF.

This chain uses TRBV4-3 with TRBJ1-5; D is unresolved. Germline CDR1 LGHNA, CDR2 YSLEER. The germline V and J ends were trimmed by 0 bases and 5 bases, with 11 bases remaining between them. This CDR3 has 15 residues. CDR3 in amino acids: CASSQDWADDQPQHF. The CDR3 coding sequence is TGCGCCAGCAGCCAAGATTGGGCAGATGATCAGCCCCAGCATTTT.

The chain uses TRBV28 and TRBJ2-1; D is perhaps TRBD1 (6 bases). Between the trimmed V and J ends, which lost 6 bases and 3 bases, there was a span of 9 bases. CDR1 is MDHEN, CDR2 SYDVKM, per germline. This CDR3 has 13 residues. The CDR3 DNA follows: TGTGCCAGCAGCAAGGACAGCTACAATGAGCAGTTCTTC. As protein: CASSKDSYNEQFF.

The chain employs TRBV6-6 and TRBJ2-1, with a tentative D call TRBD2 (5 bases). CDR1 and CDR2 (germline): MNHNY, SVGAGI (reference sequence). Trimming stripped 8 bases from V and 0 bases from J, with 11 bases between. This CDR3 comprises 14 residues. The CDR3 DNA follows: TGTGCCAGCGAAGAAGGGAGCTCCTACAATGAGCAGTTCTTC. This codes for CASEEGSSYNEQFF.

V and J are TRBV7-9 and TRBJ2-5; maybe TRBD1 (6 bases). This CDR3 comprises 16 residues. V was pared by 5 bases and J by 0 bases, with 16 bases between. Germline assignment: CDR1 SEHNR and CDR2 FQNEAQ (reference sequence). CDR3 sequence reads: CASSPKTGTHQETQYF. DNA for the CDR3: TGTGCCAGCAGCCCTAAAACCGGGACACACCAAGAGACCCAGTACTTC. Looking up the rest from reference TRBV7-9 and TRBJ2-5 gives the full variable domain: DTGVSQNPRHKITKRGQNVTFRCDPISEHNRLYWYRQTLGQGPEFLTYFQNEAQLEKSRLLSDRFSAERPKGSFSTLEIQRTEQGDSAMYLCASSPKTGTHQETQYFGPGTRLLVL.

The chain recombines TRBV2 with TRBJ1-3, with a weak D call TRBD1 (5 bases). Germline V gives CDR1 SNHLY, CDR2 FYNNEI. The V end was cut by 11 bases, the J end by 0 bases, with 14 bases between. The CDR3 contains 14 residues. Here the CDR3 DNA reads TGTGCCGGTTTGACAGCAAACTCTGGAAACACCATATATTTT. Translating gives CAGLTANSGNTIYF. Looking up the rest from reference TRBV2 and TRBJ1-3 gives the full variable domain: EPEVTQTPSHQVTQMGQEVILRCVPISNHLYFYWYRQILGQKVEFLVSFYNNEISEKSEIFDDQFSVERPDGSNFTLKIRSTKLEDSAMYFCAGLTANSGNTIYFGEGSWLTVV.

This chain links TRBV7-8 with TRBJ2-3, with 10 bases aligning to TRBD2. V was clipped by 5 bases and J by 6 bases; unmatched bases: 5. Germline CDR1 reads SGHVS; CDR2 reads FQNEAQ. There are 14 residues in the CDR3. The CDR3 DNA reads as TGTGCCAGCAGCCACGGGACTAGCGCGGATACGCAGTATTTT. Protein sequence: CASSHGTSADTQYF.

The gene calls are TRBV10-3 and TRBJ2-1, with TRBD1 as a possible D gene (6 bases). The V gene lost 3 bases and the J gene lost 8 bases, with 11 bases spanning the gap. The length of the CDR3 is 13 residues. From germline, CDR1 is ENHRY and CDR2 SYGVKD. The CDR3 loop reads CAISDRGEDEQFF. CDR3 coding DNA: TGTGCCATCAGTGACAGGGGAGAGGATGAGCAGTTCTTC.

This chain links TRBV6-4 with TRBJ2-7; TRBD2 matches 11 bases. CDR3 length: 15 residues. Germline V lookup: CDR1 MRHNA, CDR2 SNTAGT. V trimming: 3 bases; J trimming: 2 bases; junction bases outside the gene matches: 3. The CDR3 is CASSEELAGAYEQYF. The DNA for the CDR3 is TGTGCCAGCAGTGAAGAACTAGCGGGGGCCTACGAGCAGTACTTC.

The chain uses TRBV28 and TRBJ2-7; 8 positions match TRBD1. The CDR3 loop spans 15 amino acids. Germline-derived CDR1 and CDR2 are MDHEN and SYDVKM. V lost 5 bases, J lost 4 bases, and 10 bases stayed unmatched. The CDR3 DNA is TGTGCCAGCAGTCCCCCCAGGACAGGGACGTACGAGCAGTACTTC. Translating gives CASSPPRTGTYEQYF. The whole variable domain, remainder taken from reference TRBV28 and TRBJ2-7, is DVKVTQSSRYLVKRTGEKVFLECVQDMDHENMFWYRQDPGLGLRLIYFSYDVKMKEKGDIPEGYSVSREKKERFSLILESASTNQTSMYLCASSPPRTGTYEQYFGPGTRLTVT.

This chain uses TRBV4-1 with TRBJ2-5, with 7 positions matching TRBD1. The CDR3 is 14 residues long. Germline V gene lookup returns CDR1 MGHRA and CDR2 YSYEKL. After removal of 3 bases from V and 4 bases from J, the junction contained 5 bases not matched to a gene. CDR3 sequence: CASSQAGDRETQYF. The CDR3 DNA reads as TGCGCCAGCAGCCAGGCCGGGGACAGAGAGACCCAGTACTTC.

The rearrangement uses TRBV15 and TRBJ2-7; tentatively, D is TRBD2 (6 bases). Between the trimmed V and J ends, which lost 0 bases and 3 bases, there was a span of 18 bases. The CDR3 totals 17 residues. Germline V gene data show CDR1 as LNHNV and CDR2 as YYDKDF (reference sequence). CDR3: CATSRDGETAEGYEQYF. In DNA, the CDR3 is TGTGCCACCAGCAGAGATGGGGAGACAGCGGAGGGCTACGAGCAGTACTTC.

This clone appeared once. The chain recombines TRBV5-4 with TRBJ1-2, with 7 bases that match TRBD1. With V trimmed by 6 bases and J by 3 bases, 14 bases remained unmatched. Germline-derived CDR1 and CDR2 are SGHNT and YYREEE (reference sequence). The CDR3 contains 16 residues. The CDR3 here is CASTPRGPLTDYGYTF. The CDR3 DNA reads as TGTGCCAGCACCCCGAGGGGGCCCCTTACGGACTATGGCTACACCTTC.

This clone has a single count. In DNA, the CDR3 is TGTGCCAGCAGCTTGGTGCAGGGCGGCGAGCAGTACTTC. This codes for CASSLVQGGEQYF. The chain employs TRBV5-6 and TRBJ2-7; TRBD1 is a possible D gene (5 bases). Per germline, CDR1 SGHDT and CDR2 YYEEEE. The CDR3 contains 13 residues. V lost 0 bases and J lost 6, with 10 bases in between.

The genes are TRBV5-1 and TRBJ2-1; maybe TRBD2 (5 bases). Germline V gene lookup returns CDR1 SGHRS and CDR2 YFSETQ. Trimming took off 0 bases at V and 8 bases at J, with 15 bases between the two ends. The CDR3 spans 15 residues. CDR3 bases: TGCGCCAGCAGCTTGGAGCGGCTACAGAGGGATGAGCAGTTCTTC. Amino acids: CASSLERLQRDEQFF. The full variable domain, rest sourced from reference TRBV5-1 and TRBJ2-1, is KAGVTQTPRYLIKTRGQQVTLSCSPISGHRSVSWYQQTPGQGLQFLFEYFSETQRNKGNFPGRFSGRQFSNSRSEMNVSTLELGDSALYLCASSLERLQRDEQFFGPGTRLTVL.

This clone occurred a few times. V gene TRBV11-2 combines with J gene TRBJ2-7; a weak D match, TRBD2 (6 bases). Germline CDR1 is SGHAT and CDR2 is FQNNGV. Trimming removed 2 bases from V and 0 bases from J, with 14 bases in between. The CDR3 extends over 16 amino acids. DNA of the CDR3: TGTGCCAGCAGCTTAAGCGGGCTAGCGTACTCCTACGAGCAGTACTTC. This sequence encodes CASSLSGLAYSYEQYF.

A single count supports this clone. The chain carries TRBV6-1 and TRBJ1-2; weak D call: TRBD1 (5 bases). CDR1 and CDR2 from the germline V gene are MNHNS and SASEGT. V gave up 1 base and J gave up 4 bases, with 13 bases separating them. This CDR3 spans 15 amino acids. The CDR3 DNA reads TGTGCCAGCAGTGAAGGGCCAACAGGTTCCTATGGCTACACCTTC. Its translation: CASSEGPTGSYGYTF.

Points on this clone: Relative to the germline gene, one junction end is altered; a read error may explain this. The gene calls are TRBV28 and TRBJ1-1, with TRBD1 as a possible D gene (6 bases). The CDR3 contains 14 residues. Germline CDR1 reads MDHEN; CDR2 reads SYDVKM. DNA for the CDR3: TGTGCCAGCAGCCTTAGGGGCCAGGGGTTTGAAGCTCTCTTT. It specifies CASSLRGQGFEALF.

V gene TRBV19 combines with J gene TRBJ1-4; unclear D gene. This CDR3 is 15 amino acids long. V lost 6 bases, J lost 4 bases, and 15 bases lay in between. Germline lookup yields CDR1 LNHDA and CDR2 SQIVND (reference sequence). CDR3 sequence reads: CASSRPQAINEKLFF. The DNA of the CDR3 is TGTGCCAGTAGCCGCCCTCAGGCGATTAATGAAAAACTGTTTTTT.